The 23 T cell receptor beta chains reported below all come from one sample, sequenced in a study of cytomegalovirus exposure and HLA in healthy donors. PCR employed 60 Vbeta and 13 Jbeta primers. Sequencing was performed with immunoSEQ multiplex PCR; in TCRdb, only in-frame clones are kept and a portion is missing. The data contain about 250,000 clones, over 75% of them seen just once; the ten biggest clones take up less than 0.6%. Sequences were obtained from PBMCs. The receptors stem from a boy between 5 and 17 years old in good health and CMV-seronegative.

The genes are TRBV6-5 and TRBJ1-1; TRBD1 might be the D (6 bases). CDR1 is MNHEY, CDR2 SVGAGI, per germline. V lost 5 bases, J lost 5 bases, and 6 bases lay in between. CDR3 length: 11 residues. CDR3 sequence (DNA): TGTGCCAGCAGTCAGGGGACTGAAGCTTTCTTT. Amino acids: CASSQGTEAFF.

The gene calls are TRBV27 and TRBJ1-1, with a possible D match to TRBD1 (5 bases). The CDR3 has 15 amino acids. Germline assignment: CDR1 MNHEY and CDR2 SMNVEV (reference sequence). The germline V and J ends were trimmed by 3 bases and 4 bases, with 15 bases remaining between them. The CDR3 DNA sequence: TGTGCCAGCAGTTTTCTCGGCAGGGTGGGCACTGAAGCTTTCTTT. Protein: CASSFLGRVGTEAFF.

The chain uses TRBV5-1 and TRBJ2-5; TRBD2 agrees at 8 bases. TRBJ2-7 explains the end of the DNA better; the J call may be wrong. CDR3 length: 14 amino acids. Germline lookup yields CDR1 SGHRS and CDR2 YFSETQ. CDR3 residues: CASRTSGNSYEQYF. The CDR3 nucleotides are TGCGCCAGCAGAACTAGCGGCAATTCCTACGAGCAGTACTTC.

This CDR3 reads CASSQDGATEAFF. The CDR3 nucleotides read TGTGCCAGCAGCCAAGATGGGGCCACTGAAGCTTTCTTT. This sequence joins TRBV14 and TRBJ1-1; the D gene is possibly TRBD1 (5 bases). Trimming shortened V by 0 bases and J by 4 bases, and 6 bases separated the two germline ends. The CDR3 length is 13 residues. Germline CDR1 and CDR2: SGHDN and FVKESK.

This clone showed up just a few times. The rearrangement joins TRBV5-1 to TRBJ2-5; a weak D match, TRBD2 (5 bases). The CDR3 has 13 amino acids. Germline assignment: CDR1 SGHRS and CDR2 YFSETQ. Trimming stripped 5 bases from V and 1 base from J, with 9 bases between. The CDR3 sequence is CASSMSGQETQYF. The CDR3 bases are TGCGCCAGCAGTATGAGCGGCCAAGAGACCCAGTACTTC. Looking up the rest from reference TRBV5-1 and TRBJ2-5 gives the full variable domain: KAGVTQTPRYLIKTRGQQVTLSCSPISGHRSVSWYQQTPGQGLQFLFEYFSETQRNKGNFPGRFSGRQFSNSRSEMNVSTLELGDSALYLCASSMSGQETQYFGPGTRLLVL.

The V and J genes are TRBV2 and TRBJ2-7; 10 positions agree with TRBD1. Trimming removed 8 bases from V and 2 bases from J; junction bases left unmatched: 6. This CDR3 contains 14 residues. Germline assignment: CDR1 SNHLY and CDR2 FYNNEI. The CDR3: CASGLGTGAYEQYF. CDR3 nucleotides: TGTGCCAGCGGGCTCGGGACAGGGGCCTACGAGCAGTACTTC.

Written as DNA, the CDR3 is TGTGCCAGCACCCACAGGGGGGACACCGGGGAGCTGTTTTTT. It translates to CASTHRGDTGELFF. The chain recombines TRBV6-5 with TRBJ2-2; 8 bases line up with TRBD1. Trimming at V came to 7 bases and at J to 3 bases, leaving 4 bases not matched to a gene. From germline, CDR1 is MNHEY and CDR2 SVGAGI. The CDR3 runs 14 residues.

This chain connects TRBV5-4 to TRBJ2-3; D is ambiguous. Germline lookup yields CDR1 SGHNT and CDR2 YYREEE (reference sequence). Trimming cost V 0 bases and J 0 bases, with 8 bases left between them. The CDR3 has 15 residues. The CDR3 reads CASSLDQTSTDTQYF. The DNA for the CDR3 is TGTGCCAGCAGCTTGGATCAGACTAGCACAGATACGCAGTATTTT.

This chain joins TRBV7-2 and TRBJ1-1, with a possible D match to TRBD1 (5 bases). CDR3 length equals 13 residues. Trimming took 5 bases from V and 2 from J, leaving 9 bases between them. Germline assignment: CDR1 SGHTA and CDR2 FQGNSA. Here the CDR3 reads CASSRGINTEAFF. The CDR3 DNA reads TGTGCCAGCAGCCGGGGGATCAACACTGAAGCTTTCTTT.

This CDR3 reads CASSSRTGNTGELFF. CDR3 nucleotides: TGTGCCAGCAGCTCCCGGACAGGGAACACCGGGGAGCTGTTTTTT. The chain uses TRBV5-4 and TRBJ2-2; 7 nucleotides agree with TRBD1. The CDR3 spans 15 residues. CDR1 and CDR2 from the germline V gene are SGHNT and YYREEE (reference sequence). V shed 3 bases, J shed 1 base, and the junction held 3 bases outside the gene matches.

This chain links TRBV30 with TRBJ2-2; 7 bases are shared with TRBD2. The CDR3 sequence is 14 residues long. V shed 4 bases, J shed 5 bases, and the junction held 7 bases outside the gene matches. CDR1 is GTSNPN and CDR2 is SVGIG in the germline V gene (reference sequence). In DNA, the CDR3 is TGTGCCTGGAATGGGAGGGGTGGGACCGGGGAGCTGTTTTTT. Translation gives CAWNGRGGTGELFF.

This clone was recorded a few times. The rearrangement joins TRBV2 to TRBJ2-7; D may be TRBD2 (6 bases). The CDR3 has 13 residues. V lost 6 bases to trimming and J lost 6 bases, with 15 bases between them. Per germline, CDR1 SNHLY and CDR2 FYNNEI. CDR3 coding DNA: TGTGCCAGCAGCGGTCCAGCGGGTCTCGAGCAGTACTTC. Translated: CASSGPAGLEQYF.

The gene calls are TRBV27 and TRBJ1-1; TRBD1 matches 8 bases. The CDR3 extends over 15 amino acids. CDR1 is MNHEY, CDR2 SMNVEV, per germline (reference sequence). After removal of 5 bases from V and 3 bases from J, the junction contained 8 bases not matched to a gene. In DNA, the CDR3 is TGTGCCAGCAGTCCCACAGGACAGGGTTACACTGAAGCTTTCTTT. This encodes CASSPTGQGYTEAFF.

The rearrangement joins TRBV4-2 to TRBJ1-3; tentative D call: TRBD1 (5 bases). Germline V CDR1 and CDR2: LGHNA, YNFKEQ. CDR3 length equals 16 residues. V shed 0 bases and J shed 0 bases, with 9 bases lying between them. The CDR3 nucleotides read TGTGCCAGCAGCCAAGAATCAGGGTACTCTGGAAACACCATATATTTT. Translating gives CASSQESGYSGNTIYF.

V is TRBV27 and J is TRBJ1-1; tentative D call: TRBD1 (6 bases). The CDR3 spans 16 residues. The germline V gene has CDR1 MNHEY and CDR2 SMNVEV (reference sequence). V lost 2 bases and J 0 bases, leaving 13 bases between the germline ends. The CDR3 region has the DNA TGTGCCAGCAGTTTACATCTCAGGGGTATGAACACTGAAGCTTTCTTT. This encodes CASSLHLRGMNTEAFF.

The table lists this clone with a count of one. The V gene is TRBV10-1, the J gene TRBJ2-5; 8 bases map to TRBD2. The V segment lost 5 bases and the J segment 1 base; nucleotides outside the gene matches: 6. The CDR3 covers 15 residues. CDR1 is WNHNN, CDR2 SYGVQD, per germline (reference sequence). The CDR3 DNA reads as TGCGCCAGCAGTACCCGGGCGGGGGGCCAAGAGACCCAGTACTTC. As protein: CASSTRAGGQETQYF.

This chain links TRBV7-8 with TRBJ1-3; a possible D gene is TRBD1 (5 bases). This CDR3 contains 13 residues. Germline assignment: CDR1 SGHVS and CDR2 FQNEAQ. Trimming took off 5 bases at V and 8 bases at J, with 13 bases between the two ends. In nucleotides, the CDR3 is TGTGCCAGCAGCCCGGCGGGGGGATACACCATATATTTT. This gives the protein CASSPAGGYTIYF.

This chain links TRBV2 with TRBJ1-2, with 9 bases lining up with TRBD1. J gave up 7 bases and V 7 bases, and 7 bases lay outside the gene matches. The CDR3 spans 13 residues. CDR1 is SNHLY, CDR2 FYNNEI, per germline. For the CDR3, the DNA is TGTGCCAGCACTTTCCTGACAGGGGGTGGCTACACCTTC. The encoded protein is CASTFLTGGGYTF.

The chain uses TRBV6-5 and TRBJ2-7; possible D gene TRBD2, 5 bases. Trimming took off 8 bases at V and 7 bases at J, with 15 bases between the two ends. Germline V gene sequence: CDR1 MNHEY, CDR2 SVGAGI. CDR3 length equals 12 residues. Written as DNA, the CDR3 is TGTGCCAGCGCCACCAACACGGGGGAGCAGTACTTC. Residues: CASATNTGEQYF.

This clone was found a few times. The CDR3 reads CASSLARGQRTEAFF. The DNA for the CDR3 is TGTGCCAGCAGCTTAGCGAGGGGACAGAGGACTGAAGCTTTCTTT. V gene TRBV7-2 combines with J gene TRBJ1-1; 7 bases are shared with TRBD1. Germline V lookup: CDR1 SGHTA, CDR2 FQGNSA. The V and J ends lost 0 bases and 5 bases, in that order; junction bases with no gene match: 6. The CDR3 is made up of 15 amino acids.

The chain is built from TRBV15 and TRBJ2-2, with a tentative D call TRBD2 (6 bases). Germline CDR1 reads LNHNV; CDR2 reads YYDKDF (reference sequence). Trimming shortened V by 1 base and J by 6 bases, and 9 bases separated the two germline ends. This CDR3 contains 14 residues. CDR3 nucleotide sequence: TGTGCCACCAGCAGAGGGCGGGACGCCGGGGAGCTGTTTTTT. Its translation: CATSRGRDAGELFF.

The chain employs TRBV11-2 and TRBJ2-1; D might be TRBD1 (5 bases). V lost 5 bases to trimming and J lost 6 bases, with 17 bases between them. The CDR3 totals 15 residues. Germline V gives CDR1 SGHAT, CDR2 FQNNGV. CDR3 in DNA: TGTGCCAGCAGCCCCCGGCAGGGCAGGATCAATGAGCAGTTCTTC. The encoded protein is CASSPRQGRINEQFF.

The DNA of the CDR3 is TGTGCCAGCAGCCGGGGTTGGGACAGTGAAAAACTGTTTTTT. Its protein is CASSRGWDSEKLFF. The V and J genes are TRBV6-5 and TRBJ1-4; 7 bases map to TRBD1. This CDR3 is built from 14 residues. V lost 6 bases and J lost 7; bases outside the gene matches: 8. Germline values: CDR1 MNHEY, CDR2 SVGAGI.